A single sample is the source of the 24 T cell receptor beta chains below, sequenced in a study of T cells after yellow fever vaccination (dated by TCRdb to between 2017 and 2020). Library creation used 5' RACE. The instrument was an Illumina HiSeq 2500. TCRdb reworked the public reads: Q25 trimming with fastp, MiXCR clone assembly, productive beta chains retained. Each CDR3 protein gets just one entry, which takes the most common genes and DNA from the rows behind it. This sample is represented by under 300,000 distinct CDR3 sequences; over 10% of them were singletons. 0.4% to 0.65% of the sample rests with the top ten. The treatment or condition tag for this specimen amounts to: live attenuated yellow fever vaccine strain. This material consisted of CD4+ T cells sorted from PBMCs, taken 45 days after the yellow fever booster vaccination. Receptors were obtained from a man in his thirties or forties who received the YFV17D yellow fever vaccine.

The sample holds a few counts of this clonotype. The gene calls are TRBV24-1 and TRBJ2-1; D may be TRBD1 or TRBD2 (5 bases each). The length of the CDR3 is 14 residues. Trimming pared 9 bases from V and 0 bases from J, leaving 11 bases between. Looked up from germline, CDR1 is KGHDR and CDR2 is SFDVKD. The CDR3: CATEGSSSYNEQFF. The DNA for the CDR3 is TGTGCCACCGAGGGGTCGAGCTCCTACAATGAGCAGTTCTTC.

In this sample, this clonotype turned up a few times. The genes are TRBV19 and TRBJ2-7; TRBD2 might be the D (5 bases). The CDR3 length is 15 residues. Germline lookup yields CDR1 LNHDA and CDR2 SQIVND (reference sequence). The V and J ends lost 6 bases and 2 bases respectively, with 17 bases between them. CDR3 nucleotides: TGTGCCAGTAGAGCCACGGGAAATGGGACCTACGAGCAGTACTTC. It translates to CASRATGNGTYEQYF. The full variable domain, completed using reference TRBV19 and TRBJ2-7, is DGGITQSPKYLFRKEGQNVTLSCEQNLNHDAMYWYRQDPGQGLRLIYYSQIVNDFQKGDIAEGYSVSREKKESFPLTVTSAQKNPTAFYLCASRATGNGTYEQYFGPGTRLTVT.

There are many counts of this clonotype. This sequence joins TRBV2 and TRBJ2-2, with 11 bases matching TRBD2. Germline loops: CDR1 SNHLY, CDR2 FYNNEI. J lost 4 bases, V lost 6 bases, and 4 bases had no gene match. This CDR3 has 15 residues. CDR3 in amino acids: CASRGTSGATGELFF. The CDR3 coding sequence is TGTGCCAGCAGGGGGACTAGCGGAGCCACCGGGGAGCTGTTTTTT.

The J gene is TRBJ2-5, the V gene TRBV20-1; D ambiguous. The CDR3 extends over 12 amino acids. V gave up 5 bases and J gave up 6 bases, with 13 bases separating them. Germline lookup yields CDR1 DFQATT and CDR2 SNEGSKA (reference sequence). CDR3 coding DNA: TGCAGTGCTCAGGACCCCGCGCAGACCCAGTACTTC. This gives the protein CSAQDPAQTQYF.

This clonotype was detected a few times. This chain joins TRBV5-1 and TRBJ1-1; possibly TRBD1 for D (5 bases). CDR3 size: 12 residues. The germline V gene encodes CDR1 SGHRS and CDR2 YFSETQ. V gave up 2 bases and J gave up 11 bases, with 13 bases separating them. CDR3 sequence (DNA): TGCGCCAGCAGCTTAGGGACCTTAGGGGCTTTCTTT. Protein sequence: CASSLGTLGAFF.

This clonotype appeared a few times. The chain is built from TRBV28 and TRBJ2-2, with 7 bases aligning to TRBD2. The CDR3 loop spans 17 amino acids. CDR1 and CDR2 from the germline V gene are MDHEN and SYDVKM. The junction had 10 bases not matched to a gene; V was cut back by 6 bases and J by 0 bases. The DNA for the CDR3 is TGTGCCAGCAGACCAACAGCTAGCGGAACGAACACCGGGGAGCTGTTTTTT. Translated: CASRPTASGTNTGELFF.

The rearrangement links TRBV6-1 to TRBJ2-1, with TRBD2 identical over 9 bases. The CDR3 extends over 14 amino acids. Germline lookup yields CDR1 MNHNS and CDR2 SASEGT. V lost 8 bases, J lost 9 bases, and 11 bases stayed unmatched. The DNA for the CDR3 is TGTGCCAGCGACGGACTAGCGAATGTGGTTGAGCAGTTCTTC. Its translation: CASDGLANVVEQFF.

The chain employs TRBV5-1 and TRBJ2-5; D ambiguous. Trimming shortened V by 4 bases and J by 5 bases, and 18 bases separated the two germline ends. CDR1 SGHRS and CDR2 YFSETQ come from the germline V gene. The CDR3 is 15 residues long. CDR3 loop: CASSISDGLRETQYF. CDR3 in DNA: TGCGCCAGCAGCATATCGGACGGGCTTAGGGAGACCCAGTACTTC. Complete variable domain (other parts from reference TRBV5-1 and TRBJ2-5): KAGVTQTPRYLIKTRGQQVTLSCSPISGHRSVSWYQQTPGQGLQFLFEYFSETQRNKGNFPGRFSGRQFSNSRSEMNVSTLELGDSALYLCASSISDGLRETQYFGPGTRLLVL.

The sample holds a few counts of this clonotype. V is TRBV12-3 or TRBV12-4 and J is TRBJ1-5, with TRBD1 as a possible D gene (6 bases). Trimming took 3 bases from V and 4 from J, leaving 22 bases between them. CDR3 length: 18 amino acids. CDR3 sequence: CASSLIQGGRVRNQPQHF. DNA for the CDR3: TGTGCCAGCAGTTTGATACAGGGAGGTCGGGTTAGGAATCAGCCCCAGCATTTT.

The V gene is TRBV6-1, the J gene TRBJ2-3; D call uncertain. CDR3 length: 17 residues. V lost 7 bases to trimming and J lost 4 bases, with 24 bases between them. The germline CDR1 and CDR2 sequences are MNHNS and SASEGT. CDR3 coding DNA: TGTGCCAGCACCCGTGCTGACCTGATAGGTGAAGCAGATACGCAGTATTTT. It yields the protein CASTRADLIGEADTQYF.

This clonotype occurred a few times. The rearrangement uses TRBV24-1 and TRBJ2-1; TRBD1 is a possible D gene (6 bases). CDR1 is KGHDR, CDR2 SFDVKD, per germline. The CDR3 extends over 15 amino acids. Trimming removed 5 bases at V and 3 bases at J, with 13 bases between. CDR3 sequence: CATSGSGTNYNEQFF. The DNA for the CDR3 is TGTGCCACCAGTGGGTCCGGGACAAACTACAATGAGCAGTTCTTC.

This clonotype has more than one count but fewer than ten. The chain combines TRBV7-2 with TRBJ2-1; 9 nucleotides line up with TRBD1. CDR1 SGHTA and CDR2 FQGNSA come from the germline V gene. Losses at the gene ends were 2 bases for V and 4 bases for J; bases not matched to a gene: 3. This CDR3 has 15 residues. The CDR3 region has the DNA TGTGCCAGCAGCTTAACGGGACAGGGATACAATGAGCAGTTCTTC. The encoded protein is CASSLTGQGYNEQFF.

The chain is built from TRBV18 and TRBJ2-3; tentatively, D is TRBD1 (5 bases). The CDR3 totals 13 residues. In germline, CDR1 is KGHSH, CDR2 LQKENI. Trimming shortened V by 1 base and J by 7 bases, and 9 bases separated the two germline ends. DNA of the CDR3: TGTGCCAGCTCACCACAGGGGCGGAATACGCAGTATTTT. This translates into CASSPQGRNTQYF.

This rearrangement joins TRBV12-3 or TRBV12-4 to TRBJ2-6; D is undetermined. This CDR3 comprises 16 residues. The V and J ends lost 6 bases and 0 bases respectively, with 12 bases between them. The CDR3 nucleotides read TGTGCCAGCAGCCTCGACCGATACTCTGGGGCCAACGTCCTGACTTTC. Its protein product is CASSLDRYSGANVLTF.

The V call is TRBV5-1, the J call TRBJ2-7; D unclear. The length of the CDR3 is 16 residues. Per germline, CDR1 SGHRS and CDR2 YFSETQ. V was pared by 0 bases and J by 5 bases, with 18 bases between. DNA of the CDR3: TGCGCCAGCAGCTTGGGGGTCCAGCTTAGCCGCGACGAGCAGTACTTC. Protein: CASSLGVQLSRDEQYF.

This clonotype was counted at least ten times. The chain joins TRBV5-1 to TRBJ2-1; D is unclear. Germline values: CDR1 SGHRS, CDR2 YFSETQ. The V end lost 0 bases, the J end lost 4 bases, and 8 bases lay between the germline ends. The CDR3 contains 14 residues. The CDR3 region is CASSLDVEYNEQFF. The CDR3 nucleotides are TGCGCCAGCAGCTTGGACGTCGAATACAATGAGCAGTTCTTC.

The chain carries TRBV5-8 and TRBJ2-1; D is possibly TRBD1 (6 bases). Trimming shortened V by 4 bases and J by 2 bases, and 16 bases separated the two germline ends. CDR1 and CDR2 (germline): SGHTS, YDEGEE. The CDR3 extends over 16 amino acids. Here the CDR3 reads CASSPSRDIAYNEQFF. Here the CDR3 DNA reads TGTGCCAGCAGCCCGAGCCGGGACATTGCCTACAATGAGCAGTTCTTC.

The V gene is TRBV20-1, the J gene TRBJ1-2, with D unresolved. The CDR3 covers 13 residues. CDR1 and CDR2 (germline): DFQATT, SNEGSKA (reference sequence). Trimming shortened V by 1 base and J by 2 bases, and 8 bases separated the two germline ends. CDR3 residues: CSARVSRNYGYTF. The CDR3 DNA follows: TGCAGTGCTAGAGTCTCAAGGAACTATGGCTACACCTTC.

The chain combines TRBV7-2 with TRBJ2-7; TRBD1 aligns across 7 bases. Germline assignment: CDR1 SGHTA and CDR2 FQGNSA. The trim removed 3 bases at V and 2 bases at J, leaving 4 bases unmatched. The CDR3 has 14 residues. CDR3 DNA: TGTGCCAGCAGCTTTCAACAGGGGACCTACGAGCAGTACTTC. Its protein product is CASSFQQGTYEQYF.

This clonotype was observed a handful of times. The gene calls are TRBV20-1 and TRBJ2-7, with 7 bases aligning to TRBD2. The CDR3 has 15 amino acids. V lost 4 bases to trimming and J lost 2 bases; unmatched junction nucleotides: 11. Germline values: CDR1 DFQATT, CDR2 SNEGSKA (reference sequence). CDR3 region: CSAKKRDRGPYEQYF. The CDR3 nucleotides are TGCAGTGCTAAAAAGCGGGATCGTGGCCCCTACGAGCAGTACTTC.

The rearrangement uses TRBV5-6 and TRBJ2-7, with 9 nucleotides matching TRBD1. Losses at the gene ends were 4 bases for V and 5 bases for J; bases not matched to a gene: 10. This CDR3 region has 15 residues. Germline V lookup: CDR1 SGHDT, CDR2 YYEEEE. The CDR3 DNA reads as TGTGCCAGCAGCCGTTTTGCCGGGACAGGGAACGAGCAGTACTTC. Encoded protein: CASSRFAGTGNEQYF.

This clonotype was picked up a small number of times. The genes are TRBV5-1 and TRBJ2-2, with unresolved D. V was clipped by 1 base and J by 6 bases, with 10 bases between them. In germline, CDR1 is SGHRS, CDR2 YFSETQ. The CDR3 length is 14 residues. The CDR3 reads CASSLRSDAGELFF. CDR3 sequence (DNA): TGCGCCAGCAGCTTGAGGTCCGACGCCGGGGAGCTGTTTTTT.

This clonotype was seen ten or more times. V is TRBV7-2 and J is TRBJ2-3, with 7 bases identical to TRBD1. Germline CDR1 and CDR2: SGHTA and FQGNSA. The CDR3 runs to 13 residues. V lost 2 bases and J lost 4; bases outside the gene matches: 0. The CDR3 reads CASSLQGADTQYF. In nucleotides, the CDR3 is TGTGCCAGCAGCTTACAGGGGGCAGATACGCAGTATTTT.

The V and J genes are TRBV7-2 and TRBJ1-5; D gene ambiguous. V dropped 5 bases and J dropped 0 bases, with 5 bases sitting between them. This CDR3 is 13 amino acids long. The germline gives CDR1 SGHTA, CDR2 FQGNSA. DNA for the CDR3: TGTGCCAGCAGCGCCCTTAGCAATCAGCCCCAGCATTTT. Its protein is CASSALSNQPQHF.